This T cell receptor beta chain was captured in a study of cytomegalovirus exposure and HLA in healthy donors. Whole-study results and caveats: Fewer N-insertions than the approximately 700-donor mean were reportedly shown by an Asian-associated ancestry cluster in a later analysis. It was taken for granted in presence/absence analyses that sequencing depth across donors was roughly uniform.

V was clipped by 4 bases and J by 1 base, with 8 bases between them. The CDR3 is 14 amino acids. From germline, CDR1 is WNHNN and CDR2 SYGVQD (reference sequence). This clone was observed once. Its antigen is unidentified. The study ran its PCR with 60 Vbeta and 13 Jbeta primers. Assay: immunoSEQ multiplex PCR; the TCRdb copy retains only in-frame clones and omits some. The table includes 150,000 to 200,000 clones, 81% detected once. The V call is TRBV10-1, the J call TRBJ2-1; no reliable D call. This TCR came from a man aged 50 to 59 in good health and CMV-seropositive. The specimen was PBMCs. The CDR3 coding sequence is TGCGCCAGCAGTGGGTTACTATCCTACAATGAGCAGTTCTTC. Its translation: CASSGLLSYNEQFF.